Listed below are T cell receptor beta chains from one sample, sequenced in a study of T cell repertoires in cytomegalovirus infection. Each CDR3 protein gets one entry after TCRdb re-called the reads with MiXCR. The table shows over 150,000 distinct CDR3 sequences, with roughly a sixth occurring only once. The sample was CD8+ T cells from PBMCs. These receptors all come from a human donor in good health (CMV status not recorded). Some clones in this sample may be carry-over from other donors' samples. The CDR3 runs from the conserved cysteine through the conserved F or W. Each record gives: J gene, D gene, V gene, clone size, CDR3 DNA, CDR3 protein. The D gene is left open where the match is weak. A clone size is listed for some rows: how often the clone was seen (once, few, many), or a class if it is expanded.

>TRBJ1-1|.|TRBV7-9|few
TGTGCCAGCAGCTTAACGACAGCAAACACTGAAGCTTTCTTT
CASSLTTANTEAFF
>TRBJ1-2|.|TRBV20-1|.
TGCAGTGCTAGAGTCAGGGAAACCCGCTATGGCTACACCTTC
CSARVRETRYGYTF
>TRBJ2-5|.|TRBV7-6|.
TGTGCCAGCAGCTTAGGACTAGGGCAGAGTGAGACCCAGTACTTC
CASSLGLGQSETQYF
>TRBJ2-3|TRBD2|TRBV10-3|few
TGTGCCATCAGTGAGTCTTGGACTAGCGGGGGGTCCACAGATACGCAGTATTTT
CAISESWTSGGSTDTQYF
>TRBJ1-1|.|TRBV29-1|few
TGCAGCGTTTACAGGGACCTAAGTGGTGAAGCTTTCTTT
CSVYRDLSGEAFF
>TRBJ2-7|TRBD1|TRBV28|few
TGTGCCAGCATGGACAGGGTCCCCTACCCCGAGCAGTACTTC
CASMDRVPYPEQYF
>TRBJ2-7|TRBD2|TRBV20-1|few
TGCAGTGCTAGATCGCCCGGACTAGCGGGGGGTCCCCCACTCTCCTACGAGCAGTACTTC
CSARSPGLAGGPPLSYEQYF
>TRBJ1-2|.|TRBV28|.
TGTGCCAGCAGTTTGGGAGGATCGGGCTACACCTTC
CASSLGGSGYTF
>TRBJ1-5|.|TRBV12-3/TRBV12-4|few
TGTGCCAGCAGTCCCGCCGGGACTCCTCATCAGCCCCAGCATTTT
CASSPAGTPHQPQHF
>TRBJ2-7|TRBD2|TRBV29-1|few
TGCAGCGTTGAATCTCTAGCGGGCCTTGCCTACGTGCAGTACTTC
CSVESLAGLAYVQYF
>TRBJ2-3|.|TRBV11-2|few
TGTGCCAGCAGCTTCTTCGGTAGCACAGATACGCAGTATTTT
CASSFFGSTDTQYF
>TRBJ1-6|.|TRBV27|.
TGTGCCAGCCGAAGGAGGAAGGAAACTTTCTATAATTCACCCCTCCACTTT
CASRRRKETFYNSPLHF
>TRBJ2-7|.|TRBV25-1|.
TGTGCCAGCAGTGCTCCGGGACCATTCACCTCCTACGAGCAGTACTTC
CASSAPGPFTSYEQYF
>TRBJ1-5|.|TRBV7-9|few
TGTGCCAGCAGCTTAGTCGGGTTGAGCAATCAGCCCCAGCATTTT
CASSLVGLSNQPQHF
>TRBJ2-7|TRBD1|TRBV12-3/TRBV12-4|.
TGTGCCAGCAGTTCCTCGACAGGGTCCTACGAGCAGTACTTC
CASSSSTGSYEQYF
>TRBJ1-2|.|TRBV7-9|few
TGTGCCAGCAGCTTAGGAAGTGTTTATGGCTACACCTTC
CASSLGSVYGYTF
>TRBJ2-3|TRBD2|TRBV12-3/TRBV12-4|few
TGTGCCAGCAGTTTTCTCCCCCGGGGGGCAGATACGCAGTATTTT
CASSFLPRGADTQYF
>TRBJ1-1|.|TRBV28|few
TGTGCCAGCAGTTTTCAGGGTACGAACACTGAAGCTTTCTTT
CASSFQGTNTEAFF
>TRBJ2-1|TRBD1|TRBV29-1|.
TGCAGCGGTGTGGGGACAGTCAGCAATGAGCAGTTCTTC
CSGVGTVSNEQFF
>TRBJ2-3|.|TRBV6-5|few
TGTGCCAGCAGAACAGGGTTCCCAGATACGCAGTATTTT
CASRTGFPDTQYF
>TRBJ1-2|.|TRBV11-1|.
TGTGCCAGCAGCTTATCCGGGGGCGACCTAAACTATGGCTACACCTTC
CASSLSGGDLNYGYTF
>TRBJ2-1|.|TRBV4-3|.
TGCGCCAGCAGCCAAGATGTCAGTAACAATGAGCAGTTCTTC
CASSQDVSNNEQFF
>TRBJ2-7|.|TRBV28|.
TGTGCCAGCACCGACAGGCCCCGTTCCTACGAGCAGTACTTC
CASTDRPRSYEQYF
>TRBJ2-3|.|TRBV6-2/TRBV6-3|.
TGTGCCAGCAGTTACGCCTACACAGATACGCAGTATTTT
CASSYAYTDTQYF
>TRBJ1-3|.|TRBV20-1|.
TGCAGTGCTAGGGGTCTTGACTCTGGAAACACCATATATTTT
CSARGLDSGNTIYF
>TRBJ1-1|.|TRBV7-9|.
TGTGCCAGCAGCCCGGGGGGGGGGCAGCGCACTGAAGCTTTCTTT
CASSPGGGQRTEAFF
>TRBJ1-1|TRBD1|TRBV7-9|.
TGTGCCAGCAGCTTGGGGGACAGGGGATTGAACACTGAAGCTTTCTTT
CASSLGDRGLNTEAFF
>TRBJ1-5|TRBD1|TRBV12-3/TRBV12-4|.
TGTGCCAGCAGTCCGACAGGGATTCAGCCCCAGCATTTT
CASSPTGIQPQHF
>TRBJ2-1|TRBD1|TRBV6-6|.
TGTGCCAGCAGTTCCGGGACAGGTCAGATCAATGAGCAGTTCTTC
CASSSGTGQINEQFF
>TRBJ1-3|.|TRBV7-9|.
TGTGCCAGCAGCTTGTTCAGCTCCGGAAACACCATATATTTT
CASSLFSSGNTIYF
>TRBJ2-7|TRBD2|TRBV12-3/TRBV12-4|.
TGTGCCAGCAGCTCCCCTGGCCCCAGCGGGGAGGGCGAGCAGTACTTC
CASSSPGPSGEGEQYF
>TRBJ2-6|.|TRBV7-2|few
TGTGCCAGCAGATCTTATAACGTCCTGACTTTC
CASRSYNVLTF
>TRBJ1-5|.|TRBV7-2|few
TGTGCCAGCAGCTTAGTTTTGGCAGTGAATCAGCCCCAGCATTTT
CASSLVLAVNQPQHF
>TRBJ2-7|.|TRBV2|.
TGTGCCAGCAGTGATCCCAACAGCTCCTACGAGCAGTACTTC
CASSDPNSSYEQYF
>TRBJ2-2|TRBD1|TRBV28|few
TGTGCCAGCAGTTTATGGGGGAGACAGGGGAAAGACGGGGAGCTGTTTTTT
CASSLWGRQGKDGELFF
>TRBJ2-5|.|TRBV27|.
TGTGCCAGCAGTCGGGGGGCGGTTGAGACCCAGTACTTC
CASSRGAVETQYF
>TRBJ1-1|.|TRBV5-6|few
TGTGCCAGCAGCTTGGGGTGGGTACAGGGCATGAACACTGAAGCTTTCTTT
CASSLGWVQGMNTEAFF
>TRBJ2-5|.|TRBV9|.
TGTGCCAGCAGCGTAGGGCTGGGCGAAGAGACCCAGTACTTC
CASSVGLGEETQYF
>TRBJ2-3|.|TRBV5-1|few
TGCGCCAGCAGCTTACGGACAAGCACAGATACGCAGTATTTT
CASSLRTSTDTQYF
>TRBJ1-1|.|TRBV11-2|.
TGTGCCAGCAGCATTTGGGGGAACACTGAAGCTTTCTTT
CASSIWGNTEAFF
>TRBJ1-2|.|TRBV7-9|many
TGTGCCAGCAGCTTCCCGGCGGGGGATGGCTACACCTTC
CASSFPAGDGYTF
>TRBJ2-7|TRBD1|TRBV7-2|.
TGTGCCAGCAGCTTAGACGCGACAGGGAAGTACTTC
CASSLDATGKYF
>TRBJ2-7|TRBD1|TRBV6-1|.
TGTGCCAGCAGTGAGGGCAGGGGGAACTACGAGCAGTACTTC
CASSEGRGNYEQYF
>TRBJ1-6|TRBD1|TRBV6-6|few
TGTGCCAGCAGCGACAGGGGGCATAATTCACCCCTCCACTTT
CASSDRGHNSPLHF
>TRBJ2-1|.|TRBV2|few
TGTGCCAGCAGTGAAGCGCCCACCTCCTACAATGAGCAGTTCTTC
CASSEAPTSYNEQFF
>TRBJ1-5|TRBD1|TRBV19|few
TGTGCCAGTAGATTGATGACAGGGCGACAGCCCCAGCATTTT
CASRLMTGRQPQHF
>TRBJ2-7|.|TRBV25-1|few
TGTGCCAGCAGTGAAGAGGCCTACGAGCAGTACTTC
CASSEEAYEQYF
>TRBJ2-2|.|TRBV6-2/TRBV6-3|few
TGTGCCAGCAGTTACGGCACCGGGGAGCTGTTTTTT
CASSYGTGELFF
>TRBJ2-7|.|TRBV25-1|.
TGTGCCAGCAGTGAGACAGATTCGCCCTACGAGCAGTACTTC
CASSETDSPYEQYF
>TRBJ2-2|.|TRBV4-2|few
TGTGCCAGCAGCCAAGGGTTAGTGAACACCGGGGAGCTGTTTTTT
CASSQGLVNTGELFF
>TRBJ2-1|.|TRBV27|.
TGTGCCAGCAGTCCGACAGGCGGGTTAAACAATGAGCAGTTCTTC
CASSPTGGLNNEQFF
>TRBJ2-5|TRBD1|TRBV7-8|few
TGTGCCAGCAGCTTTGGGGGAAACAGGGGGTCCGGGGAGACCCAGTACTTC
CASSFGGNRGSGETQYF